What follows is one T cell receptor (beta chain) and its context. Its antigen is unidentified. Measured with immunoSEQ multiplex PCR; TCRdb has only the in-frame clones, and not every one. The top ten clones hold approximately 0.4% of a sample with approximately 2,300,000 clones, 85% to 95% of them seen once. This specimen belongs to a study of shared clonotypes between healthy human individuals. Study results and limitations: Estimated clonotype richness was generally higher in naive than memory subsets. Clonotypes shared by all four sorted-subset donors had higher generation probabilities than non-shared clonotypes.

Germline V gives CDR1 MGHDK, CDR2 SYGVNS. Deletions cut 5 bases from V and 9 bases from J, with 22 bases between. This CDR3 spans 15 amino acids. V is TRBV25-1 and J is TRBJ2-5; weak D call: TRBD1 (5 bases). This sequence originates from a man aged 18 to 30 in good health. Some clones in this sample may be carry-over from other donors' samples. Sequencing was performed on naive CD4+ T cells from PBMCs. The subset was: CD45RA+ positively selected. In nucleotides, the CDR3 is TGTGCCAGCAGTCCCACGGGCCTCAGGGAACGGGCCCAGTACTTC. Encoded protein: CASSPTGLRERAQYF.